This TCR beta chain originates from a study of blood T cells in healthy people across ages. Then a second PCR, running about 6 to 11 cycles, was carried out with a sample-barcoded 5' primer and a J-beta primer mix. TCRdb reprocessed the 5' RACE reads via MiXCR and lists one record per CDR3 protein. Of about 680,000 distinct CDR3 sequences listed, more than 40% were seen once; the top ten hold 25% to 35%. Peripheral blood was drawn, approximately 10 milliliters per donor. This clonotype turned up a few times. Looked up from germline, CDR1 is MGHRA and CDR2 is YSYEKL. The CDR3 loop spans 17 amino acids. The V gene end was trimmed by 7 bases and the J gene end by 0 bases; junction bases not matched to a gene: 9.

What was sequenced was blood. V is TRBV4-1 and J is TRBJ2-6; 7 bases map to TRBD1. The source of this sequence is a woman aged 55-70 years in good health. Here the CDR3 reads CASMGTATSSGANVLTF. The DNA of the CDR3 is TGCGCCAGCATGGGGACAGCCACTAGCTCTGGGGCCAACGTCCTGACTTTC.